Following are 26 T cell receptor beta chains from one sample sequenced in a study of T cell responses to AZD1222 COVID-19 vaccine. The data were produced by immunoSEQ multiplex PCR, yet TCRdb's version contains in-frame clones alone and is incomplete. The table shows around 170,000 clones, with approximately 91% occurring only once. Sequencing used peripheral blood, obtained 28 days after the second AZD1222 dose. All receptors come from an adult who received the AZD1222 COVID-19 vaccine.

The DNA for the CDR3 is TGTGCCAGTAGACCCGGGACCGCTAATGAAAAACTGTTTTTT. It specifies CASRPGTANEKLFF. The chain links TRBV19 to TRBJ1-4, with D tentatively TRBD1 (5 bases). This CDR3 has 14 residues. Germline values: CDR1 LNHDA, CDR2 SQIVND (reference sequence). The V end was cut by 6 bases, the J end by 3 bases, with 11 bases between.

V and J are TRBV12-3 or TRBV12-4 and TRBJ1-1; 7 nucleotides match TRBD1. The ends lost 3 bases at V and 5 bases at J; junction bases unmatched: 3. The CDR3 contains 13 residues. In DNA, the CDR3 is TGTGCCAGCAGTTTGGAGACAGGGACTGAAGCTTTCTTT. It yields the protein CASSLETGTEAFF.

The V call is TRBV7-9, the J call TRBJ1-5, with 10 bases identical to TRBD1. The V gene's germline CDR1 is SEHNR and CDR2 FQNEAQ (reference sequence). The CDR3 spans 14 residues. With V trimmed by 6 bases and J by 7 bases, 6 bases remained unmatched. CDR3 DNA: TGTGCCAGCAGTTCCGACAGGGGGCTCCAGCCCCAGCATTTT. Residues: CASSSDRGLQPQHF.

J is TRBJ1-2 and V is TRBV4-1; D is unclear. The length of the CDR3 is 15 residues. V was pared by 0 bases and J by 2 bases, with 10 bases between. Per the germline V gene, CDR1 is MGHRA and CDR2 is YSYEKL. CDR3 DNA sequence: TGCGCCAGCAGCCAAGAGCAAGTCGGGAACTATGGCTACACCTTC. Translation gives CASSQEQVGNYGYTF.

This chain joins TRBV27 and TRBJ2-1; 9 positions match TRBD1. The CDR3 has 14 amino acids. V lost 5 bases, J lost 6 bases, and 5 bases stayed unmatched. Per the germline V gene, CDR1 is MNHEY and CDR2 is SMNVEV (reference sequence). DNA for the CDR3: TGTGCCAGCAGTATGGACAGGGGTAGCAATGAGCAGTTCTTC. Translation gives CASSMDRGSNEQFF.

This clone turned up a few times. CDR3 sequence reads: CASSPLGSNTGELFF. CDR3 nucleotides: TGTGCCAGCAGCCCACTCGGGAGTAACACCGGGGAGCTGTTTTTT. This chain joins TRBV7-3 and TRBJ2-2, with TRBD2 as a possible D gene (6 bases). The germline V gene encodes CDR1 SGHTA and CDR2 FQGTGA. With 5 bases removed from V and 2 bases from J, the gap between germline ends came to 12 bases. The CDR3 totals 15 residues.

V and J are TRBV2 and TRBJ1-1; D gene unclear. The CDR3 consists of 14 residues. Trimming removed 6 bases at V and 2 bases at J, with 13 bases between. CDR1 and CDR2 (germline): SNHLY, FYNNEI. Here the CDR3 DNA reads TGTGCCAGCAGCCTCCGGGCCCCTAACACTGAAGCTTTCTTT. Residues: CASSLRAPNTEAFF. Looking up the rest from reference TRBV2 and TRBJ1-1 gives the full variable domain: EPEVTQTPSHQVTQMGQEVILRCVPISNHLYFYWYRQILGQKVEFLVSFYNNEISEKSEIFDDQFSVERPDGSNFTLKIRSTKLEDSAMYFCASSLRAPNTEAFFGQGTRLTVV.

The J gene is TRBJ2-3, the V gene TRBV6-5; 11 bases match TRBD1. The CDR3 runs 13 residues. V lost 10 bases and J lost 8; bases outside the gene matches: 8. Germline assignment: CDR1 MNHEY and CDR2 SVGAGI. The CDR3 nucleotides are TGTGCCATCCGGGACAGGGGGATGGGTACGCAGTATTTT. This sequence encodes CAIRDRGMGTQYF.

The chain joins TRBV4-3 to TRBJ2-5; possibly TRBD2 for D (5 bases). The germline gives CDR1 LGHNA, CDR2 YSLEER. The CDR3 loop spans 13 amino acids. V gave up 1 base and J gave up 5 bases, with 8 bases separating them. CDR3: CASSQVSGETQYF. The CDR3 DNA is TGCGCCAGCAGCCAAGTCAGCGGCGAGACCCAGTACTTC.

This chain connects TRBV6-4 to TRBJ1-1; the D gene is possibly TRBD1 (5 bases). V lost 4 bases to trimming and J lost 4 bases, with 13 bases between them. The CDR3 spans 14 residues. Looked up from germline, CDR1 is MRHNA and CDR2 is SNTAGT. The CDR3, as DNA: TGTGCCAGCAGTGTCAACGGGGGGGGCACTGAAGCTTTCTTT. It is translated as CASSVNGGGTEAFF.

This chain joins TRBV6-2 or TRBV6-3 and TRBJ2-3, with unresolved D. Germline CDR1 MNHEY, CDR2 SVGEGT. CDR3 length: 14 amino acids. V was trimmed by 6 bases and J by 4 bases, leaving 14 bases between them. The CDR3 sequence: CASSLGGRADTQYF. CDR3 sequence (DNA): TGTGCCAGCAGCCTCGGCGGTCGGGCAGATACGCAGTATTTT.

The chain employs TRBV5-5 and TRBJ1-6; D ambiguous. The V end lost 0 bases, the J end lost 9 bases, and 13 bases lay between the germline ends. The germline V gene encodes CDR1 SGHKS and CDR2 YYEKEE (reference sequence). The CDR3 spans 15 residues. CDR3 bases: TGTGCCAGCAGCTTGGACGACCAATTTAGTTCACCCCTCCACTTT. Encoded protein: CASSLDDQFSSPLHF.

The chain recombines TRBV7-9 with TRBJ2-3; D call uncertain. CDR1 SEHNR and CDR2 FQNEAQ come from the germline V gene (reference sequence). V lost 1 base and J lost 0, with 8 bases in between. The length of the CDR3 is 15 residues. The DNA for the CDR3 is TGTGCCAGCAGCTTAGTGTCCGGGAGCACAGATACGCAGTATTTT. Protein product: CASSLVSGSTDTQYF.

This chain links TRBV4-1 with TRBJ1-2; the D gene is possibly TRBD1 (6 bases). Trimming cost V 1 base and J 4 bases, with 10 bases left between them. The CDR3 runs to 14 residues. Germline CDR1 reads MGHRA; CDR2 reads YSYEKL. CDR3: CASSQADRFYGYTF. CDR3 DNA: TGCGCCAGCAGCCAAGCCGACAGGTTCTATGGCTACACCTTC.

This sequence joins TRBV19 and TRBJ1-3; tentatively, D is TRBD1 (5 bases). Germline-derived CDR1 and CDR2 are LNHDA and SQIVND (reference sequence). With 4 bases removed from V and 1 base from J, the gap between germline ends came to 14 bases. The CDR3 is made up of 16 amino acids. Written as DNA, the CDR3 is TGTGCCAGTAGTACCCCAGGGAAGGGATCTGGAAACACCATATATTTT. Translated, it gives CASSTPGKGSGNTIYF.

The gene calls are TRBV3-1 (or the pseudogene TRBV3-2) and TRBJ1-2, with 9 bases aligning to TRBD1. Germline V lookup: CDR1 LGHDT, CDR2 YNNKEL (reference sequence). The V gene end was trimmed by 5 bases and the J gene end by 5 bases; junction bases not matched to a gene: 9. This CDR3 contains 15 residues. CDR3 sequence reads: CASSSGTGLGYGYTF. In DNA form, the CDR3 reads TGTGCCAGCAGCTCCGGGACAGGGCTTGGATATGGCTACACCTTC.

V is TRBV10-3 and J is TRBJ1-1, with 7 bases that match TRBD1. Germline assignment: CDR1 ENHRY and CDR2 SYGVKD. The CDR3 consists of 13 residues. Losses at the gene ends were 11 bases for V and 2 bases for J; bases not matched to a gene: 8. The CDR3 nucleotides are TGTGCCGCAGGGGGTACACCTAACACTGAAGCTTTCTTT. It yields the protein CAAGGTPNTEAFF.

The chain joins TRBV19 to TRBJ1-3; D perhaps matches TRBD1 (6 bases). The CDR3 loop spans 12 amino acids. The germline gives CDR1 LNHDA, CDR2 SQIVND (reference sequence). Trimming left V 9 bases short and J 3 bases short, with 9 bases between. The CDR3 is CASRGFGNTIYF. In nucleotides, the CDR3 is TGTGCCAGCAGGGGCTTTGGAAACACCATATATTTT.

The chain uses TRBV7-6 and TRBJ1-2; a weak D match, TRBD1 (5 bases). This CDR3 has 13 amino acids. Germline CDR1 and CDR2: SGHVS and FNYEAQ. V lost 6 bases to trimming and J lost 1 base, with 9 bases between them. CDR3 residues: CASSEDSNYGYTF. The CDR3 DNA follows: TGTGCCAGCAGTGAAGACAGTAACTATGGCTACACCTTC.

This chain joins TRBV4-1 and TRBJ1-1; no firm D call. V was pared by 3 bases and J by 6 bases, with 14 bases between. CDR1 MGHRA and CDR2 YSYEKL come from the germline V gene. The CDR3 has 14 amino acids. The DNA for the CDR3 is TGCGCCAGCAGCCAGTCCCCCTTAGGCGCTGAAGCTTTCTTT. Residues: CASSQSPLGAEAFF.

This chain connects TRBV5-1 to TRBJ2-5; D possibly corresponds to TRBD2 (5 bases). This CDR3 has 15 amino acids. CDR1 is SGHRS and CDR2 is YFSETQ in the germline V gene. V was pared by 0 bases and J by 5 bases, with 14 bases between. CDR3 sequence (DNA): TGCGCCAGCAGCTTGGCCGGCACGGGGTACGAGACCCAGTACTTC. It codes for CASSLAGTGYETQYF.

This chain uses TRBV5-1 with TRBJ2-7; 8 bases match TRBD2. Germline lookup yields CDR1 SGHRS and CDR2 YFSETQ. The trim removed 4 bases at V and 2 bases at J, leaving 8 bases unmatched. The CDR3 extends over 15 amino acids. CDR3 sequence: CASSTTSGAAYEQYF. In DNA form, the CDR3 reads TGCGCCAGCAGCACTACTAGCGGAGCCGCCTACGAGCAGTACTTC.

The chain combines TRBV4-1 with TRBJ2-1; 8 positions match TRBD2. CDR3 length: 17 amino acids. The J segment lost 8 bases and the V segment lost 0 bases, leaving 12 bases of the junction unmatched. Germline V gene lookup returns CDR1 MGHRA and CDR2 YSYEKL. CDR3 bases: TGCGCCAGCAGCCAAGACGTGCCGGGACTAGTTGTCTATGAGCAGTTCTTC. It codes for CASSQDVPGLVVYEQFF.

V gene TRBV25-1 combines with J gene TRBJ1-1; D is perhaps TRBD1 (6 bases). V was cut by 6 bases and J by 4 bases, with 12 bases left in between. The germline CDR1 and CDR2 sequences are MGHDK and SYGVNS. This CDR3 region has 13 residues. CDR3 residues: CASRGGRVTEAFF. CDR3 bases: TGTGCCAGCAGGGGGGGCCGGGTCACTGAAGCTTTCTTT.

V and J are TRBV2 and TRBJ2-7; TRBD2 aligns across 13 bases. CDR3 length equals 16 residues. Germline CDR1 is SNHLY and CDR2 is FYNNEI. V was clipped by 8 bases and J by 3 bases; unmatched bases: 10. CDR3 protein: CASLLAGGQTVYEQYF. DNA of the CDR3: TGTGCCAGCCTACTAGCGGGAGGGCAGACGGTCTACGAGCAGTACTTC.

The chain carries TRBV4-1 and TRBJ1-1; tentative D call: TRBD1 (5 bases). Germline lookup yields CDR1 MGHRA and CDR2 YSYEKL. This CDR3 comprises 16 residues. The V end lost 7 bases, the J end lost 0 bases, and 18 bases lay between the germline ends. For the CDR3, the DNA is TGCGCCAGCATGGGTCGTGCAGGGACGATGAACACTGAAGCTTTCTTT. This translates into CASMGRAGTMNTEAFF.